This T cell receptor (beta chain) comes out of a study of T cells in Graves' hyperthyroidism and ophthalmopathy. The source material, RNA transcripts, was used to amplify TCR beta CDR3 regions. TCR CDR3 underwent first-round RT-PCR with the HTBI primer set. MiXCR, applied by TCRdb to the multiplex PCR reads, yields one record per CDR3 protein. The sample carries approximately 400,000 distinct CDR3 sequences, approximately 15% recorded once. Germline V gene data show CDR1 as MDHEN and CDR2 as SYDVKM. This CDR3 region has 12 residues. V was clipped by 2 bases and J by 1 base, with 2 bases between them. This clonotype was recorded many times. Its target is unknown. General study findings and limits: Blood also carried most thyroid clonotypes expanded above 0.001.

Clinical symptoms, serum thyroxine and TRAb, thyroid ultrasound and orbital computed tomography were used for the diagnoses. At first hyperthyroidism diagnosis, before any ophthalmopathy symptoms, the blood sample was collected. The chain carries TRBV28 and TRBJ1-2, with D unclear. The receptor comes from a man younger than 40 with Graves' hyperthyroidism that later progressed to Graves' ophthalmopathy. The specimen was blood. CDR3 protein: CASSLVNYGYTF. In DNA form, the CDR3 reads TGTGCCAGCAGTTTAGTTAACTATGGCTACACCTTC.